Included here is one T cell receptor (beta chain) sequence, with context. CDR3 length equals 15 residues. Trimming pared 0 bases from V and 3 bases from J, leaving 9 bases between. Per the germline V gene, CDR1 is MGHRA and CDR2 is YSYEKL. Here immunoSEQ multiplex PCR was the method, and the copy in TCRdb shows in-frame clones only, minus some. The repertoire includes 45,000 to 60,000 clones, roughly 79% of them detected once, and around 15% sits in the top ten. This sample is drawn from a study of T cells in tumors after PD-1 blockade. Study-level background: Daily vismodegib 150 mg continued in a subset of anti-PD-1-treated patients. On average, peripheral blood gave under 150,000 TCR templates and about 34,000 unique clonotypes.

Tumor or blood genomic DNA was sequenced, with inputs of 616 ng to 6,004 ng. The sequence was obtained from a human donor with basal cell carcinoma. The rearrangement joins TRBV4-1 to TRBJ2-1; a possible D gene is TRBD1 (6 bases). The sample here was PBMCs, taken before anti-PD-1 treatment. The CDR3 bases are TGCGCCAGCAGCCAAGATCAGGGGTTCTACAATGAGCAGTTCTTC. The encoded protein is CASSQDQGFYNEQFF.